These 9 T cell receptor beta chains were all obtained from the same sample, sequenced in a study of spatial heterogeneity in lung cancer. As to time point: sample taken at primary tumor resection. Whole RNA was taken from tumor, nontumor lung or frozen PBMC; it was then sequenced unsorted. TCRdb reanalysed the 5' RACE reads using MiXCR and keeps one entry per CDR3 protein. The repertoire holds several thousand distinct CDR3 sequences, roughly 18% seen once, with around 20% in the top ten. This material consisted of normal lung tissue next to the tumor, taken at surgery. The receptors derive from a male donor with early-stage non-small cell lung cancer.

The chain recombines TRBV9 with TRBJ1-2, with TRBD1 matching over 9 bases. The CDR3 consists of 15 residues. CDR1 SGDLS and CDR2 YYNGEE come from the germline V gene. V dropped 4 bases and J dropped 2; count of bases not matched to a gene: 6. The CDR3 sequence: CASSPGDRENYGYTF. CDR3 in DNA: TGTGCCAGCAGCCCAGGGGACAGGGAGAACTATGGCTACACCTTC.

The chain employs TRBV3-1 and TRBJ1-6; D is ambiguous. V lost 1 base and J 8 bases, leaving 12 bases between the germline ends. This CDR3 comprises 15 residues. The germline CDR1 and CDR2 sequences are LGHDT and YNNKEL (reference sequence). CDR3 in amino acids: CASSQGPGRDSPLHF. In DNA form, the CDR3 reads TGTGCCAGCAGCCAAGGTCCGGGGAGGGATTCACCCCTCCACTTT.

This clonotype was observed many times. The rearrangement links TRBV5-1 to TRBJ2-5; D uncertain. V dropped 4 bases and J dropped 1 base, with 11 bases sitting between them. The CDR3 is 14 amino acids. Germline V gene lookup returns CDR1 SGHRS and CDR2 YFSETQ. This CDR3 is CASSPVPGQETQYF. The CDR3 nucleotides read TGCGCCAGCAGCCCCGTCCCGGGCCAAGAGACCCAGTACTTC.

This clonotype was seen more than once but under ten times. This chain links TRBV7-9 with TRBJ2-1; 14 bases align to TRBD2. Germline values: CDR1 SEHNR, CDR2 FQNEAQ (reference sequence). J lost 9 bases, V lost 5 bases, and 12 bases had no gene match. This CDR3 contains 17 residues. CDR3 nucleotides: TGTGCCAGCAGCCCTATGGGCGGGACTAGCGGGAGCCTTGAGCAGTTCTTC. This gives the protein CASSPMGGTSGSLEQFF.

This clonotype was recorded at least ten times. The chain combines TRBV20-1 with TRBJ2-7; D perhaps matches TRBD2 (5 bases). Germline-derived CDR1 and CDR2 are DFQATT and SNEGSKA (reference sequence). This CDR3 is built from 14 residues. V lost 3 bases to trimming and J lost 0 bases, with 12 bases between them. CDR3 nucleotide sequence: TGCAGTGCTAGGAGGCTCCGGGGCTCCTACGAGCAGTACTTC. This gives the protein CSARRLRGSYEQYF.

This clonotype has at least ten counts. The chain joins TRBV2 to TRBJ2-6; D is undetermined. Between the trimmed V and J ends, which lost 4 bases and 0 bases, there was a span of 7 bases. Germline values: CDR1 SNHLY, CDR2 FYNNEI. CDR3 size: 15 residues. CDR3 protein: CASSVTSSGANVLTF. In nucleotides, the CDR3 is TGTGCCAGCAGTGTTACTTCCTCTGGGGCCAACGTCCTGACTTTC. The whole variable domain, filled in from reference TRBV2 and TRBJ2-6, reads EPEVTQTPSHQVTQMGQEVILRCVPISNHLYFYWYRQILGQKVEFLVSFYNNEISEKSEIFDDQFSVERPDGSNFTLKIRSTKLEDSAMYFCASSVTSSGANVLTFGAGSRLTVL.

This clonotype was found many times. V and J are TRBV20-1 and TRBJ1-1; unclear D gene. The CDR3 extends over 13 amino acids. Germline V gene data show CDR1 as DFQATT and CDR2 as SNEGSKA (reference sequence). Trimming removed 4 bases at V and 1 base at J, with 10 bases between. This chain's CDR3 is CSATPKGNTEAFF. The CDR3 region has the DNA TGCAGTGCTACCCCGAAAGGGAACACTGAAGCTTTCTTT.

This clonotype showed up just a few times. The chain has TRBV11-1 and TRBJ2-1, with D uncertain. Trimming stripped 1 base from V and 0 bases from J, with 10 bases between. Germline V gene lookup returns CDR1 SGHAT and CDR2 FQDESV (reference sequence). The length of the CDR3 is 16 residues. The CDR3 bases are TGTGCCAGCAGCTTAGTCGTAGCTTTCTCCTACAATGAGCAGTTCTTC. Encoded protein: CASSLVVAFSYNEQFF.

The chain employs TRBV20-1 and TRBJ2-7; 9 bases line up with TRBD2. CDR1 DFQATT and CDR2 SNEGSKA come from the germline V gene (reference sequence). Trimming cost V 3 bases and J 7 bases; bases outside gene matches: 16. This CDR3 is built from 16 residues. The CDR3 DNA reads as TGCAGTGCTAGTCAAGCGACACTAGCGGGTTCAGATGAGCAGTACTTC. Translation: CSASQATLAGSDEQYF.